This T cell receptor (beta chain) was sequenced in a study of T cell responses to AZD1222 COVID-19 vaccine. Produced via immunoSEQ multiplex PCR; TCRdb's table is partial and in-frame only. Of about 83,000 clones in the sample, roughly 90% are singletons; the top ten hold approximately 4.5%. Per the germline V gene, CDR1 is SGHTA and CDR2 is FQGNSA. With V trimmed by 6 bases and J by 3 bases, 6 bases remained unmatched. The CDR3 contains 14 residues. This chain connects TRBV7-2 to TRBJ2-7; 9 bases line up with TRBD1. This sequence was found in an adult in good health. Source: peripheral blood, taken on day 0 of MenACWY control vaccination. The CDR3 spells CASRPRDRVYEQYF. CDR3 sequence (DNA): TGTGCCAGCAGGCCCCGGGACAGGGTCTACGAGCAGTACTTC.